These 20 T cell receptor beta chains originate from one sample sequenced in a study of T cell responses to AZD1222 COVID-19 vaccine. Clones were read by immunoSEQ multiplex PCR, and TCRdb kept only the in-frame ones, dropping some. Seen here are some 150,000 clones, nearly 90% observed once, and the top ten hold roughly 5.4%. The specimen comprised peripheral blood, sampled 28 days after the second dose of the MenACWY control vaccine. The receptor set was obtained from an adult who received the MenACWY meningococcal vaccine as a control.

The V call is TRBV19, the J call TRBJ1-4; 7 nucleotides line up with TRBD1. Germline values: CDR1 LNHDA, CDR2 SQIVND (reference sequence). Unmatched junction bases numbered 12, after V lost 4 bases and J lost 4 bases. The CDR3 loop spans 17 amino acids. The CDR3 here is CASSTLGRGRGNEKLFF. Written as DNA, the CDR3 is TGTGCCAGTAGTACCCTCGGTAGGGGGCGAGGTAATGAAAAACTGTTTTTT.

This rearrangement joins TRBV7-9 to TRBJ1-4, with TRBD1 matching 7 bases. In germline, CDR1 is SEHNR, CDR2 FQNEAQ (reference sequence). With 5 bases clipped from V and 8 bases from J, the junction kept 8 bases outside the gene matches. This CDR3 has 14 amino acids. This chain's CDR3 is CASSRTGVAEKLFF. CDR3 coding DNA: TGTGCCAGCAGCAGAACAGGGGTTGCGGAAAAACTGTTTTTT.

As regards this clone: The identical CDR3 is also encoded by other nucleotide sequences in the sample. This chain connects TRBV5-4 to TRBJ1-6; unclear D gene. Trimming stripped 0 bases from V and 7 bases from J, with 2 bases between. This CDR3 is built from 12 residues. Per germline, CDR1 SGHNT and CDR2 YYREEE (reference sequence). In nucleotides, the CDR3 is TGTGCCAGCAGCTTGGACAATTCACCCCTCCACTTT. It codes for CASSLDNSPLHF. Combining the CDR3 with reference TRBV5-4 and TRBJ1-6 gives the whole variable domain ETGVTQSPTHLIKTRGQQVTLRCSSQSGHNTVSWYQQALGQGPQFIFQYYREEENGRGNFPPRFSGLQFPNYSSELNVNALELDDSALYLCASSLDNSPLHFGNGTRLTVT.

The chain uses TRBV6-5 and TRBJ1-4; D not resolved. Per germline, CDR1 MNHEY and CDR2 SVGAGI. V was pared by 2 bases and J by 10 bases, with 17 bases between. The CDR3 length is 15 residues. The CDR3 region has the DNA TGTGCCAGCAGTTACAAGCCAGGAGGACTGGGAAAACTGTTTTTT. Its translation: CASSYKPGGLGKLFF.

This clone was seen just once. The genes are TRBV27 and TRBJ2-7, with no clear D. V lost 5 bases, J lost 0 bases, and 11 bases lay in between. The CDR3 covers 14 residues. Germline V gives CDR1 MNHEY, CDR2 SMNVEV (reference sequence). CDR3 loop: CASSLGPHSYEQYF. The CDR3 DNA is TGTGCCAGCAGTCTCGGGCCCCACTCCTACGAGCAGTACTTC.

A note on this clone: Relative to the germline gene, one junction end is altered; a read error may explain this. The V gene is TRBV7-2, the J gene TRBJ2-7; TRBD1 aligns across 7 bases. This CDR3 spans 14 amino acids. Germline V gene data show CDR1 as SGHTA and CDR2 as FQGNSA. CDR3 in amino acids: CASSLAGGPYEQYF. The CDR3 DNA follows: TGTGCCAGCAGCCTAGCAGGGGGACCCTACGAGCAGTACTTC.

This clone came up a few times. The chain combines TRBV6-5 with TRBJ2-7, with 7 bases identical to TRBD1. The CDR3 consists of 14 residues. J was trimmed by 11 bases and V by 2 bases; bases with no gene match: 12. Germline V gives CDR1 MNHEY, CDR2 SVGAGI. DNA of the CDR3: TGTGCCAGCAGTTACGCAGGGACAGCCAAAAAGAAGTACTTC. Its protein product is CASSYAGTAKKKYF.

The chain couples TRBV15 to TRBJ2-1; D remains ambiguous. Trimming took 0 bases from V and 7 from J, leaving 4 bases between them. Germline V gene data show CDR1 as LNHNV and CDR2 as YYDKDF (reference sequence). The CDR3 covers 12 residues. This CDR3 reads CATSRDRNEQFF. The CDR3 nucleotides read TGTGCCACCAGCAGAGACAGGAATGAGCAGTTCTTC. The variable domain in full, with the rest retrieved from reference TRBV15 and TRBJ2-1, is DAMVIQNPRYQVTQFGKPVTLSCSQTLNHNVMYWYQQKSSQAPKLLFHYYDKDFNNEADTPDNFQSRRPNTSFCFLDIRSPGLGDTAMYLCATSRDRNEQFFGPGTRLTVL.

The chain is built from TRBV6-5 and TRBJ2-3; TRBD1 aligns across 8 bases. The CDR3 runs to 13 residues. V shed 4 bases, J shed 3 bases, and the junction held 0 bases outside the gene matches. Germline CDR1 is MNHEY and CDR2 is SVGAGI. The CDR3 sequence is CASSWTGTDTQYF. The CDR3, as DNA: TGTGCCAGCAGTTGGACAGGGACAGATACGCAGTATTTT.

The gene calls are TRBV19 and TRBJ1-2, with 9 nucleotides matching TRBD1. V shed 1 base, J shed 7 bases, and the junction held 7 bases outside the gene matches. Germline V lookup: CDR1 LNHDA, CDR2 SQIVND (reference sequence). The CDR3 extends over 15 amino acids. CDR3 amino acids: CASSIVFTGGSGYTF. CDR3 DNA sequence: TGTGCCAGTAGTATAGTCTTTACAGGGGGCTCTGGCTACACCTTC.

Only one count was recorded for this clone. The V call is TRBV19, the J call TRBJ1-1; a weak D match, TRBD1 (5 bases). V was trimmed by 3 bases and J by 8 bases, leaving 22 bases between them. Germline V lookup: CDR1 LNHDA, CDR2 SQIVND (reference sequence). The CDR3 totals 16 residues. CDR3 in amino acids: CASSIDRSGREKEAFF. The CDR3 DNA reads TGTGCCAGTAGTATTGACCGGTCGGGCAGGGAGAAAGAAGCTTTCTTT.

This clone was observed once. The rearrangement joins TRBV10-3 to TRBJ2-2; 11 positions agree with TRBD2. There are 15 residues in the CDR3. The V gene's germline CDR1 is ENHRY and CDR2 SYGVKD. V gave up 8 bases and J gave up 4 bases; unmatched junction bases: 6. The CDR3 spells CAIRASGRFTGELFF. The CDR3 DNA reads TGTGCCATCCGGGCTAGCGGGAGGTTCACCGGGGAGCTGTTTTTT.

The V gene is TRBV11-1, the J gene TRBJ1-1; possible D gene TRBD1, 6 bases. V lost 4 bases and J 11 bases, leaving 17 bases between the germline ends. CDR1 and CDR2 (germline): SGHAT, FQDESV (reference sequence). The CDR3 spans 13 residues. CDR3 residues: CASSSGRGLGAFF. DNA of the CDR3: TGTGCCAGCAGCTCCGGCAGGGGCCTAGGGGCTTTCTTT.

This chain joins TRBV6-5 and TRBJ1-2, with D unresolved. Trimming cost V 5 bases and J 2 bases, with 9 bases left between them. CDR3 length: 13 residues. Germline values: CDR1 MNHEY, CDR2 SVGAGI. CDR3 in DNA: TGTGCCAGCAGTAAGACGGACAACTATGGCTACACCTTC. This encodes CASSKTDNYGYTF.

This chain connects TRBV12-3 or TRBV12-4 to TRBJ2-7; D ambiguous. Trimming removed 2 bases at V and 3 bases at J, with 8 bases between. This CDR3 has 13 residues. CDR3 amino acids: CASSLTPFYEQYF. CDR3 DNA: TGTGCCAGCAGTTTAACTCCTTTCTACGAGCAGTACTTC.

V and J are TRBV11-2 and TRBJ1-6, with D unclear. The V and J ends lost 3 bases and 6 bases respectively, with 15 bases between them. The CDR3 is 16 residues long. In germline, CDR1 is SGHAT, CDR2 FQNNGV. DNA for the CDR3: TGTGCCAGCAGCTTTGGATGGACGGCCTTTAATTCACCCCTCCACTTT. Amino acid sequence: CASSFGWTAFNSPLHF.

This chain joins TRBV19 and TRBJ1-5; unclear D gene. V lost 3 bases and J lost 5, with 11 bases in between. Germline assignment: CDR1 LNHDA and CDR2 SQIVND (reference sequence). The CDR3 totals 14 residues. The CDR3 nucleotides are TGTGCCAGTAGTATTCCCGGGCTTGATCAGCCCCAGCATTTT. It is translated as CASSIPGLDQPQHF.

V is TRBV6-2 or TRBV6-3 and J is TRBJ1-1; D is unresolved. This CDR3 comprises 14 residues. V lost 5 bases and J 0 bases, leaving 10 bases between the germline ends. CDR1 MNHEY and CDR2 SVGEGT come from the germline V gene. CDR3 protein: CASSEGSMNTEAFF. The CDR3 DNA reads as TGTGCCAGCAGTGAGGGATCCATGAACACTGAAGCTTTCTTT.

This sequence joins TRBV5-4 and TRBJ2-4, with 11 bases aligning to TRBD1. Unmatched junction bases numbered 3, after V lost 4 bases and J lost 6 bases. The length of the CDR3 is 14 residues. The germline V gene encodes CDR1 SGHNT and CDR2 YYREEE (reference sequence). The CDR3 DNA is TGTGCCAGCAGCCCGGACAGGGGGCGAAACATTCAGTACTTC. Protein product: CASSPDRGRNIQYF.

This clone was recorded a few times. The chain recombines TRBV7-3 with TRBJ1-1, with 7 positions matching TRBD1. The CDR3 has 13 amino acids. Germline CDR1 is SGHTA and CDR2 is FQGTGA. Unmatched junction bases numbered 2, after V lost 3 bases and J lost 4 bases. The CDR3: CASSFDRATEAFF. Written as DNA, the CDR3 is TGTGCCAGCAGCTTCGACAGGGCCACTGAAGCTTTCTTT. The whole variable domain, filled in from reference TRBV7-3 and TRBJ1-1, reads GAGVSQTPSNKVTEKGKYVELRCDPISGHTALYWYRQSLGQGPEFLIYFQGTGAADDSGLPNDRFFAVRPEGSVSTLKIQRTERGDSAVYLCASSFDRATEAFFGQGTRLTVV.